This TCR beta chain originates from a study of vaccination and CD4 T cells after COVID-19. Sequence data for DNA of cultured CD4+ T cells were generated by the Oncomine TCR Beta short-read assay. TCRdb re-called the PCR reads through MiXCR, storing one row per CDR3 protein. The sample consists of roughly 13,000 distinct CDR3 sequences, under 75% of them appearing once. Germline values: CDR1 SQVTM, CDR2 ANQGSEA. There are 15 residues in the CDR3. The V gene end was trimmed by 7 bases and the J gene end by 2 bases; junction bases not matched to a gene: 8. Treatment in this sample: approximately nine-day PBMC culture with coronavirus spike peptide pools or control peptides (ViraFEST assay). Via ViraFEST, peptide pools expanded antigen-specific T cells before TCR sequencing. As concerns this clonotype: The antigen remains undetermined.

This chain connects TRBV29-1 to TRBJ2-3, with 11 bases that match TRBD2. Sequenced material: CD4+ T cells from blood, cultured in vitro. This receptor was taken from a human donor who had recovered from COVID-19. The CDR3 protein is CSAKGLAVVTDTQYF. The CDR3 DNA sequence: TGCAGCGCCAAGGGACTAGCGGTAGTCACAGATACGCAGTATTTT.